The sample holds many counts of the clone carrying this T cell receptor (beta chain). Antigen specificity is unknown. The entry originates in a study of T cells after yellow fever vaccination. On the study more broadly: Low-cell-number fractions underwent preparation using SMART-Seq v4 Ultra Low Input.

Researchers made TCR cDNA using 5'RACE template switching, and this step added a universal primer site and UMIs. TCRdb re-analysed the 5' RACE reads in MiXCR, keeping a single row per CDR3 protein. The sample yields 27,000 or so distinct CDR3 sequences, 3.5% to 5% seen once. Regarding the study as a whole: A small proportion of clonotypes was detected in both the CD4 and CD8 compartments. Compared with primary, the secondary response was weaker and peaked at day 5, not 15.

The sequencing here drew on CD8+ T cells sorted from PBMCs, taken 5 days after the yellow fever booster vaccination. The receptor's source is a man younger than 45 who received the YFV17D yellow fever vaccine.

Written as DNA, the CDR3 is TGCGCCAGCAGCTTGGTTGGTCCGCCGTCCTACAATGAGCAGTTCTTC. Its translation is CASSLVGPPSYNEQFF. This chain links TRBV5-1 with TRBJ2-1, with D unresolved. Germline loops: CDR1 SGHRS, CDR2 YFSETQ. The germline V and J ends were trimmed by 0 bases and 1 base, with 11 bases remaining between them. The CDR3 has 16 amino acids.